This T cell receptor beta chain was profiled in a study of blood T cells in healthy people across ages. Study background: Template switching recovered approximately one barcoded beta molecule for every two T cells. Overall study findings and caveats: Unsorted PBMC input precluded a conclusive naive versus antigen-experienced comparison. Older age went with lower TCR beta diversity per million T cells, in a roughly linear way.

V shed 3 bases and J shed 1 base, with 14 bases lying between them. CDR1 and CDR2 from the germline V gene are SGHDN and FVKESK. The CDR3 sequence is 16 residues long. Concerning this clonotype: The antigen remains unidentified.

PCR was performed a second time for roughly 6 to 12 cycles using a sample-barcoded 5' primer and a J-beta primer mix. From the 5' RACE reads, TCRdb called clonotypes with MiXCR, one entry per CDR3 protein. This sample has roughly 930,000 distinct CDR3 sequences, with about 48% found just once. Whenever a sample was processed, at least 7 million PBMCs were isolated. This rearrangement joins TRBV14 to TRBJ2-3; D perhaps matches TRBD1 (6 bases). The sequence derives from a man aged 30 to 45 in good health. The sample taken for sequencing was blood. The CDR3 loop is CASSQLQQGGTDTQYF. The CDR3 bases are TGTGCCAGCAGCCAGCTACAACAGGGAGGCACAGATACGCAGTATTTT.